The sequence of this T cell receptor (beta chain) was determined in a study of T cell clonality in common variable immunodeficiency. Broader study findings: Fewer deletions and N-nucleotide insertions were reportedly seen in common variable immunodeficiency TCR beta sequences. Compared with controls, CVID subjects had fewer shared TCRbeta clones.

Sequenced by immunoSEQ multiplex PCR; TCRdb stores in-frame clones only, minus some. Listed for the sample are approximately 37,000 clones, none seen a single time. Trimming cost V 4 bases and J 4 bases; bases outside gene matches: 16. CDR3 length: 19 amino acids. The germline V gene encodes CDR1 LGHNA and CDR2 YNFKEQ. This clone has at least ten counts. Its antigen is not known. The read terminates 3 residues before the CDR3 end, so the remaining end is supplied by the germline J gene. The chain couples TRBV4-2 to TRBJ2-3; 11 nucleotides match TRBD2. The clonotype was recovered from a person aged 18 to 70 in good health. Sequenced material: peripheral blood mononuclear cells. The covered CDR3 bases are TGTGCCAGCAGCCTCAGAGCTGGGGCTAGCGGGAGGCCCCCAGATACG. It specifies CASSLRAGASGRPPDT. The full CDR3 sequence reads CASSLRAGASGRPPDTQYF.